This T cell receptor (beta chain) comes out of a study of blood T cells in healthy people across ages. In germline, CDR1 is MNHEY, CDR2 SMNVEV (reference sequence). This CDR3 is built from 14 residues. V lost 7 bases to trimming and J lost 2 bases, with 15 bases between them. The donors, aged roughly 6 to 100, were healthy Caucasians from Russia. PCR was performed a second time for 7 to 11 cycles using a sample-barcoded 5' primer and a J-beta primer mix. MiXCR, run by TCRdb on the 5' RACE reads, gives a single entry per CDR3 protein. The table shows about 1.4 million distinct CDR3 sequences, with almost 60% occurring only once.

Input material: blood. The TCR sequence derives from a man in his late teens or twenties in good health. V is TRBV27 and J is TRBJ2-7; a possible D gene is TRBD2 (5 bases). DNA of the CDR3: TGTGCCAGCAACGACCGAGCGGACGCCTACGAGCAGTACTTC. Protein product: CASNDRADAYEQYF.